The clone carrying this TCR beta chain was seen once. Its specificity is unknown. Relapses following autologous stem cell transplantation were seen in all patients, with brentuximab vedotin exposure varying. CDR3 length: 15 amino acids. V gave up 1 base and J gave up 0 bases; unmatched junction bases: 3. Per germline, CDR1 MGHRA and CDR2 YSYEKL. Method: immunoSEQ multiplex PCR; TCRdb's copy keeps in-frame clones and lacks some. Among tens of thousands of clones listed, nearly 90% were seen once. The entry originates in a study of PD-1 blockade in classical Hodgkin lymphoma. About the research overall: Patients were dosed intravenously with nivolumab at 3 mg/kg every 2 weeks.

Study-level points and caveats: Diversity in CD4+ TCRs, unlike that measured in CD8+ TCRs, had risen significantly by C4D1.

The starting material was peripheral blood mononuclear cells (PBMCs), obtained before the second cycle of nivolumab. The chain joins TRBV4-1 to TRBJ2-7; TRBD1 matches 7 bases. The clonotype comes from a human donor with classical Hodgkin lymphoma. The CDR3 spells CASSQVGDSSYEQYF. The CDR3 DNA reads TGCGCCAGCAGCCAAGTTGGGGACAGCTCCTACGAGCAGTACTTC.